Following are 20 T cell receptor beta chains from one sample sequenced in a study of memory CD4+ T cells and cytomegalovirus serostatus. Clones were read by immunoSEQ multiplex PCR, and TCRdb kept only the in-frame ones, dropping some. The sample holds under 80,000 clones, around 80% seen once. Single viable CD3+CD4+CD8-CD45RO+ cells were sorted as the memory CD4+ T cells. Sequences were obtained from memory CD4+ T cells from blood. Receptors were obtained from an adult in good health and CMV-seropositive.

The chain employs TRBV19 and TRBJ1-5, with D hard to call. Germline V gene lookup returns CDR1 LNHDA and CDR2 SQIVND (reference sequence). This CDR3 is built from 14 residues. Between the trimmed V and J ends, which lost 3 bases and 3 bases, there was a span of 9 bases. The DNA for the CDR3 is TGTGCCAGTAGTATTGGCCGAAACAATCAGCCCCAGCATTTT. This sequence encodes CASSIGRNNQPQHF.

The J gene is TRBJ2-1, the V gene TRBV7-9, with 9 positions matching TRBD2. The V and J ends lost 4 bases and 6 bases, in that order; junction bases with no gene match: 7. Germline CDR1 reads SEHNR; CDR2 reads FQNEAQ (reference sequence). The CDR3 runs to 15 residues. The DNA of the CDR3 is TGTGCCAGCAGCTCTCGGGGTAGCGGGAGCAATGAGCAGTTCTTC. Translating gives CASSSRGSGSNEQFF.

The V call is TRBV27, the J call TRBJ2-3; TRBD1 agrees at 9 bases. Germline loops: CDR1 MNHEY, CDR2 SMNVEV (reference sequence). The CDR3 runs 16 residues. J was trimmed by 4 bases and V by 5 bases; bases with no gene match: 10. DNA for the CDR3: TGTGCCAGCAGTCCGCAAACAGGGGGCGCGCCAGATACGCAGTATTTT. Protein product: CASSPQTGGAPDTQYF.

This clone turned up a few times. The V call is TRBV11-3, the J call TRBJ2-5, with TRBD2 matching over 12 bases. J gave up 1 base and V 1 base, and 4 bases lay outside the gene matches. The CDR3 spans 17 residues. Germline V gene data show CDR1 as SGHNT and CDR2 as YENEEA. DNA of the CDR3: TGTGCCAGCAGCTTAGGGAGGACTAGCGGGACCCAAGAGACCCAGTACTTC. It codes for CASSLGRTSGTQETQYF. Full variable domain (outside the CDR3, taken from reference TRBV11-3 and TRBJ2-5): EAGVVQSPRYKIIEKKQPVAFWCNPISGHNTLYWYLQNLGQGPELLIRYENEEAVDDSQLPKDRFSAERLKGVDSTLKIQPAELGDSAVYLCASSLGRTSGTQETQYFGPGTRLLVL.

J is TRBJ2-7 and V is TRBV2; D is unresolved. CDR3 length: 11 amino acids. CDR1 and CDR2 from the germline V gene are SNHLY and FYNNEI. V lost 7 bases, J lost 2 bases, and 6 bases lay in between. CDR3 residues: CASTRAYEQYF. The CDR3 DNA reads TGTGCCAGCACCAGAGCCTACGAGCAGTACTTC.

CDR3 in DNA: TGTGCCAGCAGTGAATTGGAGGATGAGCAGTTCTTC. It specifies CASSELEDEQFF. The J gene is TRBJ2-1, the V gene TRBV6-1; the D gene is possibly TRBD2 (5 bases). Germline V gene sequence: CDR1 MNHNS, CDR2 SASEGT. V was shortened by 2 bases and J by 8 bases, with 7 bases between the two germline ends. CDR3 length: 12 amino acids.

This clone was found once. This rearrangement joins TRBV10-2 to TRBJ1-2, with D maybe TRBD1 (5 bases). Trimming stripped 6 bases from V and 6 bases from J, with 14 bases between. The V gene's germline CDR1 is WSHSY and CDR2 SAAADI. The CDR3 is 13 amino acids. As DNA, the CDR3 is TGCGCCAGCAGCCCCCTGTTGGGGGATGGCTACACCTTC. Translating gives CASSPLLGDGYTF.

The V call is TRBV11-2, the J call TRBJ2-2; D gene uncertain. The CDR3 spans 15 residues. V lost 2 bases and J lost 4, with 11 bases in between. Germline values: CDR1 SGHAT, CDR2 FQNNGV. This CDR3 is CASSLHSLSTGELFF. CDR3 DNA sequence: TGTGCCAGCAGCTTACATTCCCTCTCCACCGGGGAGCTGTTTTTT. The entire variable domain, with the rest obtained from reference TRBV11-2 and TRBJ2-2, is as follows: EAGVAQSPRYKIIEKRQSVAFWCNPISGHATLYWYQQILGQGPKLLIQFQNNGVVDDSQLPKDRFSAERLKGVDSTLKIQPAKLEDSAVYLCASSLHSLSTGELFFGEGSRLTVL.

The chain has TRBV12-5 and TRBJ2-3; D tentatively fits TRBD1 or TRBD2 (6 bases each). Deletions cut 3 bases from V and 3 bases from J, with 13 bases between. The CDR3 spans 15 residues. Germline loops: CDR1 LGHNT, CDR2 FRNRAP. The CDR3 region is CASGFGSRGTDTQYF. The CDR3 bases are TGTGCTAGTGGTTTCGGGAGCAGGGGAACAGATACGCAGTATTTT.

The chain has TRBV6-1 and TRBJ1-5, with TRBD1 as a possible D gene (5 bases). The CDR3 spans 15 residues. Germline V gives CDR1 MNHNS, CDR2 SASEGT. V lost 6 bases and J lost 2, with 14 bases in between. The CDR3 spells CASRGQGPGNQPQHF. The DNA for the CDR3 is TGTGCCAGCAGGGGGCAGGGACCCGGCAATCAGCCCCAGCATTTT.

CDR3: CASSSGLAGISDTQYF. CDR3 bases: TGTGCCAGCAGCTCCGGACTAGCGGGAATTTCAGATACGCAGTATTTT. The chain uses TRBV7-9 and TRBJ2-3; 12 bases agree with TRBD2. Germline lookup yields CDR1 SEHNR and CDR2 FQNEAQ (reference sequence). With 4 bases clipped from V and 4 bases from J, the junction kept 6 bases outside the gene matches. CDR3 size: 16 residues.

The sample holds one count of this clone. The chain links TRBV11-2 to TRBJ2-6; a weak D match, TRBD2 (6 bases). V lost 5 bases, J lost 0 bases, and 20 bases lay in between. Germline V gives CDR1 SGHAT, CDR2 FQNNGV. CDR3 length: 19 residues. The DNA of the CDR3 is TGTGCCAGCAGCCCGGGACTGGGACGAACTCGCTCTGGGGCCAACGTCCTGACTTTC. It translates to CASSPGLGRTRSGANVLTF.

In its sample, this clone was seen a few times. J is TRBJ2-7 and V is TRBV7-8; 16 bases map to TRBD2. The length of the CDR3 is 17 residues. The junction had 10 bases not matched to a gene; V was cut back by 2 bases and J by 9 bases. CDR1 is SGHVS and CDR2 is FQNEAQ in the germline V gene. DNA for the CDR3: TGTGCCAGCAGCTTATCAAACACGGGACTAGCGGGAGGGGGGCAGTACGTC. This encodes CASSLSNTGLAGGGQYV.

This chain links TRBV10-3 with TRBJ1-3; D uncertain. CDR3 length: 14 residues. The germline CDR1 and CDR2 sequences are ENHRY and SYGVKD. With 3 bases removed from V and 0 bases from J, the gap between germline ends came to 6 bases. The CDR3 here is CAISDRSSGNTIYF. CDR3 sequence (DNA): TGTGCCATCAGTGACCGATCCTCTGGAAACACCATATATTTT.

V usage is TRBV27 and J usage is TRBJ2-3; maybe TRBD2 (6 bases). The V end was cut by 3 bases, the J end by 3 bases, with 13 bases between. CDR1 MNHEY and CDR2 SMNVEV come from the germline V gene (reference sequence). The CDR3 is 15 amino acids. CDR3 sequence reads: CASSLSGLRTDTQYF. CDR3 coding DNA: TGTGCCAGCAGTTTGAGCGGGTTACGAACAGATACGCAGTATTTT.

This rearrangement joins TRBV21-1 to TRBJ2-1; no DNA check was done on the table's D call, TRBD2. TRBV21-1 represents a pseudogene. This CDR3 has 13 amino acids. CDR3 coding DNA: TGTGCCAGCAGCAAGGGGGCGGGGGAGTCCCAGTTCTTC. It translates to CASSKGAGESQFF.

The rearrangement joins TRBV7-2 to TRBJ2-5; D remains unclear. The CDR3 is 13 residues long. The V and J ends lost 5 bases and 5 bases respectively, with 12 bases between them. Germline V gene data show CDR1 as SGHTA and CDR2 as FQGNSA. The CDR3 loop is CASSTRTWETQYF. The CDR3, as DNA: TGTGCCAGCAGCACCCGGACCTGGGAGACCCAGTACTTC.

The chain joins TRBV11-2 to TRBJ1-2; unclear D gene. The germline V gene has CDR1 SGHAT and CDR2 FQNNGV. The CDR3 is made up of 18 amino acids. The V gene lost 2 bases and the J gene lost 3 bases, with 22 bases spanning the gap. In DNA form, the CDR3 reads TGTGCCAGCAGCTTATGGCCCCCCAGGTTGCAGCAATACTATGGCTACACCTTC. It is translated as CASSLWPPRLQQYYGYTF.

The chain employs TRBV6-1 and TRBJ2-7, with TRBD1 matching over 9 bases. Germline trimming cut 3 bases from V and 0 bases from J; bases unmatched to any gene: 3. Per germline, CDR1 MNHNS and CDR2 SASEGT. The CDR3 consists of 15 residues. CDR3 DNA sequence: TGTGCCAGCAGTGATCCGGGACAGGGCTCCTACGAGCAGTACTTC. Residues: CASSDPGQGSYEQYF.

This chain links TRBV10-3 with TRBJ2-1; a possible D gene is TRBD2 (5 bases). CDR1 and CDR2 from the germline V gene are ENHRY and SYGVKD. Between the trimmed V and J ends, which lost 0 bases and 2 bases, there was a span of 14 bases. The CDR3 is 17 residues long. DNA of the CDR3: TGTGCCATCAGTGAGTCGGACCCTCGGGGAACCTACAATGAGCAGTTCTTC. Its translation: CAISESDPRGTYNEQFF.